The clone carrying this T cell receptor beta chain was seen ten or more times. These data originate in a study of metastatic and nonmetastatic thyroid tumors. TCRdb re-clonotyped the PCR reads via MiXCR. This table holds 43,000 or so clones, around 25% found once. All patients were treatment-naive before thyroid surgery. The CDR3 length is 16 residues. V was clipped by 1 base and J by 2 bases, with 14 bases between them. Germline V gives CDR1 MNHEY, CDR2 SVGAGI. This chain links TRBV6-5 with TRBJ2-5, with a weak D call TRBD1 (6 bases). Specimen: blood. This receptor was identified in a male donor with papillary thyroid cancer or a benign thyroid nodule (not recorded which). Some clones in this sample may be carry-over from other donors' samples. CDR3 region: CASSYLTGRGQETQYF. CDR3 in DNA: TGTGCCAGCAGTTACTTGACGGGCAGGGGTCAAGAGACCCAGTACTTC.